This T cell receptor beta chain was profiled in a study of cytomegalovirus exposure and HLA in healthy donors. Overall study context: In an earlier analysis, 90 million to 130 million unique TCR beta sequences were found from 200 million or so T cells.

Study conclusions and caveats: In vitro, three CMV-associated chains proved specific for CMV antigens. As a later analysis showed, a missense DCLRE1C variant was linked to trimming of TCR beta V- and J-genes.

Unrecorded immune exposure was likely among donors, who were nominally healthy when sampled. The PCR was carried out with 60 Vbeta primers and 13 Jbeta primers. Method: immunoSEQ multiplex PCR; TCRdb's copy keeps in-frame clones and lacks some. Of 210,000 or so clones listed, roughly 80% are singletons. As for this clone: Its target is not known.

The V gene's germline CDR1 is ENHRY and CDR2 SYGVKD. This CDR3 is 13 amino acids long. The V and J ends lost 3 bases and 4 bases respectively, with 9 bases between them. This receptor was identified in a girl aged 2-15 years in good health and CMV-seronegative. J is TRBJ1-2 and V is TRBV10-3; D is undetermined. Input material: PBMCs. CDR3 nucleotide sequence: TGTGCCATCAGTGATGTTGCGGGCTATGGCTACACCTTC. This translates into CAISDVAGYGYTF.